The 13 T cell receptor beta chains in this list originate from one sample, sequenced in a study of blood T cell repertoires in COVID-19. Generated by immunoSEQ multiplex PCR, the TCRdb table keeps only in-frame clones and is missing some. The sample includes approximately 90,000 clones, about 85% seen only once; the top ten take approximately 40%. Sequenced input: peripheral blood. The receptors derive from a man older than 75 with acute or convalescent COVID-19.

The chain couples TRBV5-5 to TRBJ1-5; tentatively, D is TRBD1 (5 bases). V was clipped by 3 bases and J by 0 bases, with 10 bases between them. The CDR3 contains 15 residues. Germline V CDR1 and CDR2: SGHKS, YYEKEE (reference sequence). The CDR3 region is CASSWDFYSNQPQHF. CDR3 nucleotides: TGTGCCAGCAGCTGGGACTTTTATAGCAATCAGCCCCAGCATTTT.

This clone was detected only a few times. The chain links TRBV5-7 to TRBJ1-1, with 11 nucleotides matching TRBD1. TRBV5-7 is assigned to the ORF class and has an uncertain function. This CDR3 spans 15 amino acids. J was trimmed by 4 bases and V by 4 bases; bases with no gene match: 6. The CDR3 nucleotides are TGTGCCAGCAGCATTAAGGACAGGGGGCCCACTGAAGCTTTCTTT. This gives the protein CASSIKDRGPTEAFF.

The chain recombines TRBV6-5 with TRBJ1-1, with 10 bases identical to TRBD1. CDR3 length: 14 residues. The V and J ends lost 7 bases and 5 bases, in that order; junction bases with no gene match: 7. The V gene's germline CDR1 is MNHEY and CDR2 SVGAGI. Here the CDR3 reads CASNRQGAYTEAFF. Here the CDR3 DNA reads TGTGCCAGCAACCGACAGGGGGCGTATACTGAAGCTTTCTTT.

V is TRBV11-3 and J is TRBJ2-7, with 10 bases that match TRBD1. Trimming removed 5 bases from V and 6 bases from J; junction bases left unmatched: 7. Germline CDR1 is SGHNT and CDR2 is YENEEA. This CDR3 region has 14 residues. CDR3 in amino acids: CASSRTGQGVEQYF. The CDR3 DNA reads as TGTGCCAGCAGCCGCACTGGACAGGGGGTCGAGCAGTACTTC. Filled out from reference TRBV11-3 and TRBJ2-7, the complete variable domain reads EAGVVQSPRYKIIEKKQPVAFWCNPISGHNTLYWYLQNLGQGPELLIRYENEEAVDDSQLPKDRFSAERLKGVDSTLKIQPAELGDSAVYLCASSRTGQGVEQYFGPGTRLTVT.

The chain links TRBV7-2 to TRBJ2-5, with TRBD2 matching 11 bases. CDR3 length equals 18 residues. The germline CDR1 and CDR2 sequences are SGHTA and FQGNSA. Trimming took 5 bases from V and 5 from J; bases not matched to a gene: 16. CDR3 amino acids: CASSLRGIAGGPWETQYF. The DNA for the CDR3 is TGTGCCAGCAGCCTGAGGGGAATAGCGGGAGGGCCGTGGGAGACCCAGTACTTC.

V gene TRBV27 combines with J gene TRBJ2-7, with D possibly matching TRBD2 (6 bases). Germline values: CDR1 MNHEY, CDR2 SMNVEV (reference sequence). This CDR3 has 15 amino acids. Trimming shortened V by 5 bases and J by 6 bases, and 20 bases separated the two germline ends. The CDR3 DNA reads TGTGCCAGCAGTGGGGGGACCGGGATCCGAGTCGAGCAGTACTTC. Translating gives CASSGGTGIRVEQYF.

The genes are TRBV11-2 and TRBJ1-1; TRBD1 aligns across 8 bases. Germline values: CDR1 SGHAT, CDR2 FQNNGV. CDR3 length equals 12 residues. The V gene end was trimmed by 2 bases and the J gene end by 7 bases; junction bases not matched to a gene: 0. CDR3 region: CASSLTGGEAFF. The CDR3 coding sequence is TGTGCCAGCAGCTTAACAGGGGGTGAAGCTTTCTTT.

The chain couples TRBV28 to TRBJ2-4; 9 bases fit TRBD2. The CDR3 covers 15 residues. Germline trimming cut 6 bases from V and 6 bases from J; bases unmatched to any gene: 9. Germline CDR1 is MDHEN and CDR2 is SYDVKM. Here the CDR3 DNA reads TGTGCCAGCAGGGAGACTAGCGGAGGGGGAAACATTCAGTACTTC. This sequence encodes CASRETSGGGNIQYF. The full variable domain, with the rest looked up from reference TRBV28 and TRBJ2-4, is DVKVTQSSRYLVKRTGEKVFLECVQDMDHENMFWYRQDPGLGLRLIYFSYDVKMKEKGDIPEGYSVSREKKERFSLILESASTNQTSMYLCASRETSGGGNIQYFGAGTRLSVL.

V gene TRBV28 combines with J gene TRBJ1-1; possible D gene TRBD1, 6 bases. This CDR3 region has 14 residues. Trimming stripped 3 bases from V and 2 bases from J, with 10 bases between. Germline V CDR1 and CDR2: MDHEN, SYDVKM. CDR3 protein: CASSFWGPNTEAFF. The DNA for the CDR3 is TGTGCCAGCAGTTTCTGGGGGCCCAACACTGAAGCTTTCTTT.

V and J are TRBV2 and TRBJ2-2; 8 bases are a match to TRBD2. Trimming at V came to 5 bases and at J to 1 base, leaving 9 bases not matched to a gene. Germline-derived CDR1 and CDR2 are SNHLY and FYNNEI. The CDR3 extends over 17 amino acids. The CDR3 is CASSSLFSGKNTGELFF. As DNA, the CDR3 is TGTGCCAGCAGTTCACTTTTTAGCGGGAAGAACACCGGGGAGCTGTTTTTT.

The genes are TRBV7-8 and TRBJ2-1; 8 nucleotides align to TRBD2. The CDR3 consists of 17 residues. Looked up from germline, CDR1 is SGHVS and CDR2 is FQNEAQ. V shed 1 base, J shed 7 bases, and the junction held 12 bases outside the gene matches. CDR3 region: CASSLGGRAGAGNEQFF. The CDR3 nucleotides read TGTGCCAGCAGCTTAGGCGGGAGAGCGGGAGCCGGGAATGAGCAGTTCTTC.

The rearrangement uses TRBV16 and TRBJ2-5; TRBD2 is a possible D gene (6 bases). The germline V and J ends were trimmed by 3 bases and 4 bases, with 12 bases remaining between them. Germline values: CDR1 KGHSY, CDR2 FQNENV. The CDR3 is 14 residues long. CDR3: CASSHPAGLETQYF. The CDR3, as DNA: TGTGCCAGCAGCCACCCGGCGGGGTTAGAGACCCAGTACTTC.

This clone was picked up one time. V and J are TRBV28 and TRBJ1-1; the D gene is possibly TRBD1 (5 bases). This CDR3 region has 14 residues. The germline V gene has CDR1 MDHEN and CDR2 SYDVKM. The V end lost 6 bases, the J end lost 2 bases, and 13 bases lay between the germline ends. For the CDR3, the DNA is TGTGCCAGCAGCCCAGGGACTCTAAACACTGAAGCTTTCTTT. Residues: CASSPGTLNTEAFF.